Following are 20 T cell receptor beta chains from one sample sequenced in a study of blood T cells in healthy people across ages. Alongside a J-beta primer mix, a sample-barcoded 5' primer served in a second PCR lasting about 7 to 11 cycles. MiXCR, applied by TCRdb to the 5' RACE reads, yields one record per CDR3 protein. Of about 720,000 distinct CDR3 sequences in the sample, roughly 20% were seen once. The material sequenced was blood. The receptors here all came from a man aged 65 to 79 in good health.

This clonotype has only a few counts. This chain joins TRBV5-1 and TRBJ2-7; 9 bases align to TRBD1. This CDR3 comprises 14 residues. The germline V gene encodes CDR1 SGHRS and CDR2 YFSETQ. The V gene end was trimmed by 4 bases and the J gene end by 9 bases; junction bases not matched to a gene: 11. The CDR3 reads CASSPGTGSLRQYF. DNA of the CDR3: TGCGCCAGCAGCCCCGGGACAGGGTCTCTAAGGCAGTACTTC.

This clonotype showed up just a few times. The genes are TRBV20-1 and TRBJ1-5, with TRBD1 as a possible D gene (6 bases). Trimming left V 3 bases short and J 5 bases short, with 17 bases between. CDR3 length equals 15 residues. The germline gives CDR1 DFQATT, CDR2 SNEGSKA (reference sequence). The CDR3 sequence is CSARASVGGHQPQHF. Here the CDR3 DNA reads TGCAGTGCTAGGGCCTCTGTGGGGGGCCATCAGCCCCAGCATTTT.

This clonotype occurred a few times. The CDR3 nucleotides are TGTGCCAGCAGCCTCGGACAGTTTGGTTCGGCCCAGTACTTC. This translates into CASSLGQFGSAQYF. The chain recombines TRBV14 with TRBJ2-5; a possible D gene is TRBD1 (6 bases). CDR1 is SGHDN, CDR2 FVKESK, per germline. The CDR3 contains 14 residues. Between the trimmed V and J ends, which lost 4 bases and 9 bases, there was a span of 18 bases.

This rearrangement joins TRBV7-2 to TRBJ2-1, with D possibly being TRBD2 (5 bases). The CDR3 consists of 15 residues. Germline CDR1 SGHTA, CDR2 FQGNSA. Trimming shortened V by 1 base and J by 1 base, and 8 bases separated the two germline ends. The CDR3 sequence: CASSLEVASYNEQFF. DNA for the CDR3: TGTGCCAGCAGCTTAGAGGTAGCGTCCTACAATGAGCAGTTCTTC.

The chain joins TRBV19 to TRBJ1-1, with D perhaps TRBD1 (6 bases). The CDR3 contains 12 residues. The germline V and J ends were trimmed by 5 bases and 5 bases, with 9 bases remaining between them. From germline, CDR1 is LNHDA and CDR2 SQIVND (reference sequence). In DNA form, the CDR3 reads TGTGCCAGTAGTGTCCAGGGGACTGAAGCTTTCTTT. Its protein is CASSVQGTEAFF.

This clonotype has only a few counts. The chain joins TRBV18 to TRBJ1-4, with 7 nucleotides matching TRBD1. The CDR3 covers 14 residues. Germline V gene lookup returns CDR1 KGHSH and CDR2 LQKENI. V lost 6 bases and J lost 7; bases outside the gene matches: 8. The CDR3: CASSFTGESEKLFF. The CDR3 nucleotides are TGTGCCAGCTCGTTCACAGGGGAGAGTGAAAAACTGTTTTTT.

V and J are TRBV12-3 or TRBV12-4 and TRBJ1-2, with 12 bases aligning to TRBD1. This CDR3 has 17 residues. V lost 7 bases and J lost 7; bases outside the gene matches: 16. The DNA for the CDR3 is TGTGCCAGCAACCCCGGGGACAGGGGGCGCAGGATCTCTGGCTACACCTTC. Encoded protein: CASNPGDRGRRISGYTF.

In its sample, this clonotype was seen many times. The chain recombines TRBV29-1 with TRBJ1-1; a possible D gene is TRBD1 (5 bases). Germline V gene sequence: CDR1 SQVTM, CDR2 ANQGSEA. Trimming took 7 bases from V and 4 from J, leaving 16 bases between them. The CDR3 runs to 13 residues. The DNA for the CDR3 is TGCAGCGGAAGCCGGGGGGGTCTCACTGAAGCTTTCTTT. It codes for CSGSRGGLTEAFF.

This chain connects TRBV4-1 to TRBJ1-4; a possible D gene is TRBD1 (5 bases). Germline V gives CDR1 MGHRA, CDR2 YSYEKL. The V end was cut by 1 base, the J end by 4 bases, with 7 bases between. The CDR3 runs 14 residues. The CDR3 bases are TGCGCCAGCAGCCAAGGACAGCTTAATGAAAAACTGTTTTTT. It codes for CASSQGQLNEKLFF.

This clonotype was detected only a few times. The V gene is TRBV14, the J gene TRBJ2-7; D remains unclear. The CDR3 loop spans 13 amino acids. Germline V gene lookup returns CDR1 SGHDN and CDR2 FVKESK. The V gene lost 0 bases and the J gene lost 6 bases, with 9 bases spanning the gap. This CDR3 is CASSQDLLSEQYF. The CDR3 DNA is TGTGCCAGCAGCCAAGACCTACTCAGCGAGCAGTACTTC. The variable domain in full, with the rest retrieved from reference TRBV14 and TRBJ2-7, is EAGVTQFPSHSVIEKGQTVTLRCDPISGHDNLYWYRRVMGKEIKFLLHFVKESKQDESGMPNNRFLAERTGGTYSTLKVQPAELEDSGVYFCASSQDLLSEQYFGPGTRLTVT.

V gene TRBV12-3 or TRBV12-4 combines with J gene TRBJ1-1; no definite D call. The CDR3 spans 14 residues. The V end was cut by 6 bases, the J end by 0 bases, with 11 bases between. CDR3 sequence: CASRPGRVNTEAFF. As DNA, the CDR3 is TGTGCCAGCAGACCTGGACGCGTGAACACTGAAGCTTTCTTT.

This clonotype was seen only a few times. The junction departs from the called germline gene at one end, perhaps through a read error. The gene calls are TRBV3-1 and TRBJ2-1, with a tentative D call TRBD2 (6 bases). This CDR3 has 11 residues. The V gene's germline CDR1 is LGHDT and CDR2 YNNKEL (reference sequence). CDR3 in amino acids: CASSQRGGSVF. CDR3 coding DNA: TGTGCCAGCAGCCAACGCGGAGGGTCGGTCTTC.

The genes are TRBV12-3 or TRBV12-4 and TRBJ2-3; TRBD2 matches 8 bases. V shed 4 bases, J shed 3 bases, and the junction held 6 bases outside the gene matches. CDR3 length: 15 residues. DNA of the CDR3: TGTGCCAGCAGTTCCCAAAGCGGGAGTACAGATACGCAGTATTTT. This encodes CASSSQSGSTDTQYF.

The chain is built from TRBV4-3 and TRBJ2-1; the match to TRBD2 covers 9 bases. The trim removed 5 bases at V and 2 bases at J, leaving 4 bases unmatched. The CDR3 runs 15 residues. Germline assignment: CDR1 LGHNA and CDR2 YSLEER. The CDR3 here is CASSSGTSPYNEQFF. The CDR3 DNA sequence: TGCGCCAGCAGCTCCGGGACTAGCCCCTACAATGAGCAGTTCTTC.

This clonotype has just a few counts. This rearrangement joins TRBV6-6 to TRBJ1-1; tentatively, D is TRBD1 (5 bases). The CDR3 extends over 14 amino acids. The V end was cut by 0 bases, the J end by 6 bases, with 11 bases between. Looked up from germline, CDR1 is MNHNY and CDR2 is SVGAGI (reference sequence). The CDR3 spells CASSYSGAEPEAFF. The CDR3 bases are TGTGCCAGCAGTTACTCAGGGGCAGAGCCTGAAGCTTTCTTT.

In this sample, this clonotype turned up many times. This chain uses TRBV20-1 with TRBJ1-4; D gene uncertain. Trimming removed 2 bases at V and 4 bases at J, with 5 bases between. CDR3 size: 12 residues. Germline V gene sequence: CDR1 DFQATT, CDR2 SNEGSKA (reference sequence). Here the CDR3 reads CSARPLNEKLFF. CDR3 DNA sequence: TGCAGTGCTAGACCCCTTAATGAAAAACTGTTTTTT.

In this sample, this clonotype turned up once. Without the conserved terminal phenylalanine or tryptophan, this CDR3 likely stems from a read error. The rearrangement links TRBV5-1 to TRBJ2-6; D is uncertain. The CDR3 is 15 amino acids. Looked up from germline, CDR1 is SGHRS and CDR2 is YFSETQ. V lost 2 bases to trimming and J lost 2 bases, with 8 bases between them. CDR3 loop: CASSLVGPGANVLTL. CDR3 nucleotides: TGCGCCAGCAGCTTAGTCGGTCCTGGGGCCAACGTCCTGACTTTA.

The chain couples TRBV7-6 to TRBJ2-7; tentative D call: TRBD1 (5 bases). Germline values: CDR1 SGHVS, CDR2 FNYEAQ. Trimming took 5 bases from V and 0 from J, leaving 11 bases between them. The CDR3 consists of 14 residues. CDR3 protein: CASSPLGLSYEQYF. The CDR3 region has the DNA TGTGCCAGCAGCCCATTGGGGCTCTCCTACGAGCAGTACTTC. The full variable domain, completed using reference TRBV7-6 and TRBJ2-7, is GAGVSQSPRYKVTKRGQDVALRCDPISGHVSLYWYRQALGQGPEFLTYFNYEAQQDKSGLPNDRFSAERPEGSISTLTIQRTEQRDSAMYRCASSPLGLSYEQYFGPGTRLTVT.

In the case of this clonotype: A read error may account for a junction end that differs from germline. The CDR3 sequence: CTSSYPKGQGRTEAFF. CDR3 nucleotides: TGTACCAGCAGTTACCCGAAGGGACAGGGGCGCACTGAAGCTTTCTTT. The chain carries TRBV6-6 and TRBJ1-1, with 10 bases identical to TRBD1. Germline CDR1 is MNHNY and CDR2 is SVGAGI (reference sequence). The CDR3 spans 16 residues.

The rearrangement links TRBV27 to TRBJ2-5, with 11 bases identical to TRBD1. With the DNA end fitting TRBJ2-7 better, the J assignment may be wrong. This CDR3 comprises 15 residues. From germline, CDR1 is MNHEY and CDR2 SMNVEV (reference sequence). The CDR3 DNA follows: TGTGCCAGCAGATGGTCCGGGACAGGGGGCTACGAGCAGTACTTC. It yields the protein CASRWSGTGGYEQYF.